These T cell receptor beta chains were read from a single sample in a study of shared clonotypes between healthy human individuals. The data were produced by immunoSEQ multiplex PCR, yet TCRdb's version contains in-frame clones alone and is incomplete. The data contain about 2.4 million clones, 93% of them singletons. Material: naive CD4+ T cells from PBMCs. These receptor sequences come from a man younger than 35 in good health. Some clones in this sample may be carry-over from other donors' samples. CDR3s include the opening cysteine and the closing phenylalanine or tryptophan. A D gene is named only where the DNA matches it firmly. Clone size is not always given. Where it is, it says once, few, many or a class for expanded clones.

d_call	j_call	v_call	cdr3_length	clone_size	cdr3_aa	cdr3_nt
TRBD1	TRBJ1-2	TRBV27	16	NA	CASSPDRALLYYGYTF	TGTGCCAGCAGCCCGGACAGGGCCCTTCTTTACTATGGCTACACCTTC
TRBD2	TRBJ2-1	TRBV7-2	15	NA	CASSLGGGRSIEQFF	TGTGCCAGCAGCTTAGGGGGCGGGAGGTCGATTGAGCAGTTCTTC
NA	TRBJ1-2	TRBV2	11	NA	CASPDWDGYTF	TGTGCCAGCCCGGATTGGGATGGCTACACCTTC
TRBD2	TRBJ2-1	TRBV7-9	16	once	CASSSFGGRDYNEQFF	TGTGCCAGCAGCTCCTTCGGCGGGAGGGATTACAATGAGCAGTTCTTC
NA	TRBJ1-3	TRBV7-9	14	once	CASSSGQIGNTIYF	TGTGCCAGCAGCTCAGGACAGATAGGAAACACCATATATTTT
NA	TRBJ2-7	TRBV21-1	18	NA	CASSKSTQEGWFAYEQYF	TGTGCCAGCAGCAAATCCACTCAAGAGGGTTGGTTTGCCTACGAGCAGTACTTC
TRBD1	TRBJ1-6	TRBV11-2	16	NA	CASSFTRGHLNSPLHF	TGTGCCAGCAGCTTTACGAGGGGGCATCTGAATTCACCCCTCCACTTT
TRBD2	TRBJ2-7	TRBV6-5	15	NA	CASRPGASGGYEQYF	TGTGCCAGCAGACCTGGGGCTAGCGGGGGATACGAGCAGTACTTC
NA	TRBJ2-7	TRBV30	12	NA	CAWSSTGREQYF	TGTGCCTGGAGTTCCACAGGGAGGGAGCAGTACTTC
NA	TRBJ1-6	TRBV2	16	once	CASERGRSSYNSPLHF	TGTGCCAGCGAGAGGGGGAGGAGCTCCTATAATTCACCCCTCCACTTT
NA	TRBJ2-2	TRBV2	15	NA	CASSEAEGGTGELFF	TGTGCCAGCAGTGAAGCAGAGGGGGGGACCGGGGAGCTGTTTTTT
TRBD1	TRBJ1-5	TRBV2	14	NA	CASSYTGGTEPQHF	TGTGCCAGCAGTTACACAGGGGGCACTGAGCCCCAGCATTTT
NA	TRBJ1-4	TRBV5-6	14	once	CASSFGDGIEKLFF	TGTGCCAGCAGCTTTGGAGATGGAATTGAAAAACTGTTTTTT
TRBD1	TRBJ1-1	TRBV30	16	NA	CAWRERQGAMNTEAFF	TGTGCCTGGAGGGAAAGACAGGGGGCGATGAACACTGAAGCTTTCTTT
TRBD1	TRBJ2-5	TRBV11-3	13	NA	CASSRQGGETQYF	TGTGCCAGCAGTCGACAGGGTGGCGAGACCCAGTACTTC
TRBD1	TRBJ1-2	TRBV10-1	14	NA	CASSDRWQLYGYTF	TGCGCCAGCTCGGACAGGTGGCAGCTCTATGGCTACACCTTC
NA	TRBJ1-2	TRBV7-9	14	once	CASSPLAGDYGYTF	TGTGCCAGCAGTCCGCTGGCAGGGGACTATGGCTACACCTTC
NA	TRBJ2-2	TRBV9	14	NA	CASSVLAVTGELFF	TGTGCCAGCAGCGTCTTAGCGGTCACCGGGGAGCTGTTTTTT
TRBD1	TRBJ1-6	TRBV5-6	14	NA	CASSPRQGRSPLHF	TGTGCCAGCAGCCCCAGACAGGGAAGGTCACCCCTCCACTTT
NA	TRBJ2-7	TRBV7-2	15	NA	CASSTYGGYSYEQYF	TGTGCCAGCAGCACCTACGGGGGTTACTCCTACGAGCAGTACTTC
TRBD1	TRBJ2-7	TRBV9	15	NA	CASSVAGTGTYEQYF	TGTGCCAGCAGCGTAGCAGGGACAGGGACCTACGAGCAGTACTTC
NA	TRBJ2-7	TRBV18	11	NA	CASSLWDEQYF	TGTGCCAGCTCTCTCTGGGACGAGCAGTACTTC
TRBD2	TRBJ2-1	TRBV5-4	17	NA	CASSTGLAGGSYNEQFF	TGTGCCAGCAGCACCGGACTAGCGGGAGGTTCCTACAATGAGCAGTTCTTC
NA	TRBJ1-2	TRBV5-1	13	NA	CASSPAGVYGYTF	TGCGCCAGCAGCCCGGCAGGGGTCTATGGCTACACCTTC
TRBD2	TRBJ2-7	TRBV5-1	17	NA	CASSFTSGRATSDEQYF	TGCGCCAGCAGCTTTACTAGCGGGAGGGCAACATCCGACGAGCAGTACTTC
NA	TRBJ1-5	TRBV6-1	14	NA	CASTAFRRNQPQHF	TGTGCCAGCACAGCTTTCAGGCGGAATCAGCCCCAGCATTTT
TRBD1	TRBJ2-7	TRBV9	15	NA	CASSPLDRGLSEQYF	TGTGCCAGCAGCCCATTGGACAGGGGGCTCAGCGAGCAGTACTTC
NA	TRBJ1-1	TRBV7-8	15	NA	CASSFAWGKNTEAFF	TGTGCCAGCAGCTTTGCTTGGGGGAAGAACACTGAAGCTTTCTTT
TRBD1	TRBJ2-5	TRBV5-1	14	NA	CASSSDRAQETQYF	TGCGCCAGCAGCTCCGACAGGGCCCAAGAGACCCAGTACTTC
NA	TRBJ2-1	TRBV1	15	few	CTSSRGLAGYNEQFF	TGCACCAGCAGCCGGGGACTAGCGGGCTACAATGAGCAGTTCTTC
TRBD1	TRBJ2-1	TRBV4-3	19	NA	CASSHGTGDFGGVYNEQFF	TGCGCCAGCAGCCACGGGACAGGGGATTTCGGGGGGGTATACAATGAGCAGTTCTTC
NA	TRBJ2-2	TRBV27	13	once	CASRTTGGGELFF	TGTGCCAGCAGAACCACTGGGGGCGGGGAGCTGTTTTTT
NA	TRBJ1-5	TRBV28	13	NA	CASSPGYNQPQHF	TGTGCCAGCAGTCCGGGGTACAATCAGCCCCAGCATTTT
TRBD2	TRBJ2-1	TRBV11-2	16	NA	CASSLAGSGSYNEQFF	TGTGCCAGCAGCTTGGCCGGAAGCGGGAGCTACAATGAGCAGTTCTTC
TRBD1	TRBJ2-7	TRBV18	15	NA	CASSPPGQGPYEQYF	TGTGCCAGCTCACCCCCGGGACAGGGGCCCTACGAGCAGTACTTC
NA	TRBJ2-7	TRBV5-1	13	NA	CASSFDSAYEQYF	TGCGCCAGCAGCTTCGACAGTGCCTACGAGCAGTACTTC
NA	TRBJ2-2	TRBV7-8	16	NA	CASSPRPGFSTGELFF	TGTGCCAGCAGCCCCCGGCCAGGGTTTAGCACCGGGGAGCTGTTTTTT